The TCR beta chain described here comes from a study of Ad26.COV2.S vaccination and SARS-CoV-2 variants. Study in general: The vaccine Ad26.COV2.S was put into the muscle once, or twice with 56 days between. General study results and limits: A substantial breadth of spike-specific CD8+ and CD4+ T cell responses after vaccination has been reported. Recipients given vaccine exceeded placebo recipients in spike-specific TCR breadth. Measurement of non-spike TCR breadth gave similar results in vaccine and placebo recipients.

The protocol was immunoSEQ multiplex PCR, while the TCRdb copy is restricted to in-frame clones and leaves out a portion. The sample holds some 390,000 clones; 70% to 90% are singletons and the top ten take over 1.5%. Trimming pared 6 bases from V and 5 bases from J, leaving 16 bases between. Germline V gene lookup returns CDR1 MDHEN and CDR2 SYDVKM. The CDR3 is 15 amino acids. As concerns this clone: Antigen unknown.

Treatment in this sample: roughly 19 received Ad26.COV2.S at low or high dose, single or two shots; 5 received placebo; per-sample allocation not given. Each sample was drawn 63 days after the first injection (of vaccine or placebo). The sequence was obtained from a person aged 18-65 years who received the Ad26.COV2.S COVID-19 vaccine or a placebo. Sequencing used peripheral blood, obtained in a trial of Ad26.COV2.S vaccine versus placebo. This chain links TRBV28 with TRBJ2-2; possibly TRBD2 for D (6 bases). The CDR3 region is CASRRSGRRTGELFF. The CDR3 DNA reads TGTGCCAGCAGACGAAGCGGGCGTCGGACCGGGGAGCTGTTTTTT.